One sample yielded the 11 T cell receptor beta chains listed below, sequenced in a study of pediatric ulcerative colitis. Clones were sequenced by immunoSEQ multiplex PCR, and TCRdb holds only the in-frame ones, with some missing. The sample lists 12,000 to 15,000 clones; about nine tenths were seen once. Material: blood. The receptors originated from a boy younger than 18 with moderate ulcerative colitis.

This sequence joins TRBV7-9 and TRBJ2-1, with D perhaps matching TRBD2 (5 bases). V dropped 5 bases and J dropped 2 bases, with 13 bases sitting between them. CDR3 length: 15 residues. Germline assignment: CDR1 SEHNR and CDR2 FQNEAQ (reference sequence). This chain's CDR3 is CASSIRGTPYNEQFF. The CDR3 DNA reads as TGTGCCAGCAGCATACGGGGTACGCCCTACAATGAGCAGTTCTTC.

CDR3 sequence reads: CASNAGTGGHNEQFF. The CDR3 DNA follows: TGTGCCAGTAACGCCGGGACAGGGGGCCACAATGAGCAGTTCTTC. The rearrangement links TRBV5-8 to TRBJ2-1; 12 nucleotides agree with TRBD1. V lost 8 bases to trimming and J lost 5 bases; unmatched junction nucleotides: 8. Germline V lookup: CDR1 SGHTS, CDR2 YDEGEE. The CDR3 runs 15 residues.

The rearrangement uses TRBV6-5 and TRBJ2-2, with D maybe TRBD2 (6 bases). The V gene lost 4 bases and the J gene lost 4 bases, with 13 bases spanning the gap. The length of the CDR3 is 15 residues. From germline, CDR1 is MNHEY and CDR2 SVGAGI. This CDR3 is CASSSGGRVTGELFF. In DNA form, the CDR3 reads TGTGCCAGCAGTTCCGGGGGTCGGGTCACCGGGGAGCTGTTTTTT.

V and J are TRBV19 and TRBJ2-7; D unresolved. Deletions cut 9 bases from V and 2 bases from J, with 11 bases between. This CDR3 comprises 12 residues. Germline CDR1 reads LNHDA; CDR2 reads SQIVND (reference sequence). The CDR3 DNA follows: TGTGCCAGCTCGCCAGACGCCTACGAGCAGTACTTC. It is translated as CASSPDAYEQYF.

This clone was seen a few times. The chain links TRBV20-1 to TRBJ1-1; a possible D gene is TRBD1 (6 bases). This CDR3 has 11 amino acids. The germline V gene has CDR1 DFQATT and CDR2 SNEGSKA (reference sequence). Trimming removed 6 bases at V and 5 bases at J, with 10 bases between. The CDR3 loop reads CSALRGTEAFF. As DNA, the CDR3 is TGCAGTGCCCTTAGGGGGACTGAAGCTTTCTTT.

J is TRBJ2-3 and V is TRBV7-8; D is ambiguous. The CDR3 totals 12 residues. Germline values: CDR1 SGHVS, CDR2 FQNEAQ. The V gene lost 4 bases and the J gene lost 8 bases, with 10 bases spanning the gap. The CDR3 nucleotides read TGTGCCAGCAGCTCCTCCCTGCGTACGCAGTATTTT. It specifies CASSSSLRTQYF.

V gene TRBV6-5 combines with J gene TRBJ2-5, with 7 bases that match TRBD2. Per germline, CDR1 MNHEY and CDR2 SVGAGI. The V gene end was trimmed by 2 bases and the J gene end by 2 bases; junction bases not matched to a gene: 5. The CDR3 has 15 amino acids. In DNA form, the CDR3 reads TGTGCCAGCAGTTACGGGCTAGCGGATCAAGAGACCCAGTACTTC. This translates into CASSYGLADQETQYF.

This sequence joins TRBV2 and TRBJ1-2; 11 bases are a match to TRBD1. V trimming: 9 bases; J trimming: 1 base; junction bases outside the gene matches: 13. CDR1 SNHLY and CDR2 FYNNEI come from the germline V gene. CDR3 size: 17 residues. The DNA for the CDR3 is TGTGCCAGTAACCCCGGGACAGGGGGTTTTGATAACTATGGCTACACCTTC. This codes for CASNPGTGGFDNYGYTF.

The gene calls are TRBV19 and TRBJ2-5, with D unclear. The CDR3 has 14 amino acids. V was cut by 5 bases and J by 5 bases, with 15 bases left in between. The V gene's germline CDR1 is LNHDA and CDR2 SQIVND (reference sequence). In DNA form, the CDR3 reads TGTGCCAGTAGTTGGCCTCGGATGGGCGAGACCCAGTACTTC. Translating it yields CASSWPRMGETQYF.

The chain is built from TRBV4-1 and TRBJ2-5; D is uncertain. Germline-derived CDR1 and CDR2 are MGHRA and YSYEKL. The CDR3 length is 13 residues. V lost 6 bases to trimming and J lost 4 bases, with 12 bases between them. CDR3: CASSLSVSETQYF. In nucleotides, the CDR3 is TGCGCCAGCAGTCTCTCTGTCTCAGAGACCCAGTACTTC.

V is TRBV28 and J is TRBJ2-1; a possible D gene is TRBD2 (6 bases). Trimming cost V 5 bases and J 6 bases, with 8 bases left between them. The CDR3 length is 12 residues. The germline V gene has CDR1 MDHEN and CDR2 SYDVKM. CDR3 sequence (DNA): TGTGCCAGCAGTCGGGAGCCCAATGAGCAGTTCTTC. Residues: CASSREPNEQFF. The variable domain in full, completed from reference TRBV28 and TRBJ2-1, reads DVKVTQSSRYLVKRTGEKVFLECVQDMDHENMFWYRQDPGLGLRLIYFSYDVKMKEKGDIPEGYSVSREKKERFSLILESASTNQTSMYLCASSREPNEQFFGPGTRLTVL.